Listed below are T cell receptor beta chains from one sample, sequenced in a study of blood T cell repertoires in COVID-19. Clones were sequenced by immunoSEQ multiplex PCR, and TCRdb holds only the in-frame ones, with some missing. Counted here are 280,000 or so clones, 75% to 90% occurring once; the ten biggest clones make up roughly 2%. Material for sequencing was PBMCs or T cells enriched from blood (not recorded which). Receptors originate from a man aged 25-45 years who had recovered from COVID-19. Both conserved end residues are part of each CDR3. Fields, in order: V gene, J gene, CDR3 protein.

V gene: TRBV11-2; J gene: TRBJ2-3; CDR3 protein: CASSFGRSSGTDTQYF
V gene: TRBV14; J gene: TRBJ2-5; CDR3 protein: CASSLHPGMETQYF
V gene: TRBV7-8; J gene: TRBJ1-1; CDR3 protein: CASSKQVNTEAFF
V gene: TRBV2; J gene: TRBJ1-2; CDR3 protein: CASSGGTGMARGYTF
V gene: TRBV20-1; J gene: TRBJ1-1; CDR3 protein: CSARVPGGSDF
V gene: TRBV6-5; J gene: TRBJ1-2; CDR3 protein: CASSSEIGGFGGYTF
V gene: TRBV6-6; J gene: TRBJ2-1; CDR3 protein: CASSPSAGQPKNNEQFF
V gene: TRBV2; J gene: TRBJ1-2; CDR3 protein: CASSLLTGNGYTF
V gene: TRBV6-5; J gene: TRBJ1-2; CDR3 protein: CASKPGQVNYGYTF
V gene: TRBV2; J gene: TRBJ1-5; CDR3 protein: CASSEWGEGYQPQHF
V gene: TRBV11-2; J gene: TRBJ1-2; CDR3 protein: CASSPQTGGSGYTF
V gene: TRBV3-1/TRBV3-2; J gene: TRBJ1-5; CDR3 protein: CASSQYGTAGQPQHF
V gene: TRBV6-2/TRBV6-3; J gene: TRBJ2-5; CDR3 protein: CASTPEGETQYF
V gene: TRBV18; J gene: TRBJ1-2; CDR3 protein: CASSSTTGTYGYTF
V gene: TRBV7-3; J gene: TRBJ2-3; CDR3 protein: CASSPQGGGSNTQYF
V gene: TRBV18; J gene: TRBJ1-1; CDR3 protein: CASSPGTGTEAFF
V gene: TRBV11-2; J gene: TRBJ1-2; CDR3 protein: CASSLNTVYGYTF
V gene: TRBV4-2; J gene: TRBJ2-1; CDR3 protein: CASSQEGTSSYNEQFF
V gene: TRBV9; J gene: TRBJ2-1; CDR3 protein: CASSVGSGYNEQFF
V gene: TRBV10-1; J gene: TRBJ1-5; CDR3 protein: CASSESGRQPQHF
V gene: TRBV28; J gene: TRBJ2-7; CDR3 protein: CASSPSAAGEKVQYF
V gene: TRBV4-2; J gene: TRBJ1-1; CDR3 protein: CASSQDGQGGTEAFF
V gene: TRBV20-1; J gene: TRBJ1-5; CDR3 protein: CSAGEAGQNQPQHF
V gene: TRBV24-1; J gene: TRBJ1-2; CDR3 protein: CATQKTGGNYGYTF
V gene: TRBV10-3; J gene: TRBJ1-5; CDR3 protein: CAISEETGLPNQPQHF
V gene: TRBV2; J gene: TRBJ1-3; CDR3 protein: CASSRTGATIYF
V gene: TRBV27; J gene: TRBJ1-5; CDR3 protein: CASSLGTNQPQHF
V gene: TRBV25-1; J gene: TRBJ2-1; CDR3 protein: CASSATSYNEQFF
V gene: TRBV7-9; J gene: TRBJ2-3; CDR3 protein: CASSSIRGGRDTQYF
V gene: TRBV2; J gene: TRBJ1-1; CDR3 protein: CASQDRENTEAFF
V gene: TRBV7-9; J gene: TRBJ2-2; CDR3 protein: CASSLAAGATGELFF
V gene: TRBV11-2; J gene: TRBJ2-1; CDR3 protein: CASTQGAGGRTEQFF
V gene: TRBV25-1; J gene: TRBJ1-2; CDR3 protein: CASSEGGNGYTF
V gene: TRBV5-4; J gene: TRBJ2-7; CDR3 protein: CASSPGQSYEQYF
V gene: TRBV30; J gene: TRBJ1-1; CDR3 protein: CASGQGVEAFF
V gene: TRBV2; J gene: TRBJ1-2; CDR3 protein: CASSETGRAVGGYTF
V gene: TRBV28; J gene: TRBJ2-5; CDR3 protein: CASSLWGGEYQETQYF
V gene: TRBV6-4; J gene: TRBJ2-3; CDR3 protein: CASSGDITADTQYF
V gene: TRBV5-1; J gene: TRBJ1-2; CDR3 protein: CASSPTGVYGYTF
V gene: TRBV5-1; J gene: TRBJ2-4; CDR3 protein: CASSRDKNIQYF
V gene: TRBV5-1; J gene: TRBJ1-6; CDR3 protein: CASSRTGRNSPLHF
V gene: TRBV11-1; J gene: TRBJ2-7; CDR3 protein: CASRRTGGKNEQYF
V gene: TRBV9; J gene: TRBJ2-1; CDR3 protein: CASSVYGDRGPGSYNEQFF
V gene: TRBV6-6; J gene: TRBJ1-3; CDR3 protein: CASSTYRGRNTIYF
V gene: TRBV29-1; J gene: TRBJ2-5; CDR3 protein: CSVGPGRETQYF
V gene: TRBV16; J gene: TRBJ2-3; CDR3 protein: CASSQSAVTDTQYF
V gene: TRBV7-9; J gene: TRBJ1-2; CDR3 protein: CASSLAAGTGHGYTF
V gene: TRBV9; J gene: TRBJ1-1; CDR3 protein: CASSPLTGIRNTEAFF
V gene: TRBV29-1; J gene: TRBJ2-7; CDR3 protein: CSVDGTGTYEQYF
V gene: TRBV9; J gene: TRBJ2-1; CDR3 protein: CASSGGGGYNEQFF
V gene: TRBV6-2/TRBV6-3; J gene: TRBJ2-7; CDR3 protein: CASSPDTSYEQYF
V gene: TRBV4-2; J gene: TRBJ1-2; CDR3 protein: CASSQGAGYGYTF
V gene: TRBV12-5; J gene: TRBJ2-1; CDR3 protein: CASFIRGEQFF
V gene: TRBV5-4; J gene: TRBJ2-1; CDR3 protein: CASSLGSSGQLYNEQFF
V gene: TRBV2; J gene: TRBJ2-3; CDR3 protein: CASSTSRSGDTQYF
V gene: TRBV7-2; J gene: TRBJ2-1; CDR3 protein: CASSSADSQSSYNEQFF